Listed here are 6 T cell receptor beta chains from one sample, sequenced in a study of patients and donors after allogeneic stem cell transplantation. MiXCR, applied by TCRdb to the RT-PCR reads, yields one record per CDR3 protein. In the table there are approximately 98,000 distinct CDR3 sequences, around 33% of which are singletons. Sequencing was carried out using blood, either unsorted or a sorted T cell fraction (not recorded which). These receptors originate from a human donor who was either an allogeneic HSCT recipient or a stem cell or donor lymphocyte infusion donor (not recorded which). It is not recorded whose cells these are; they may come from a transplant donor.

The chain has TRBV20-1 and TRBJ1-4; no clear D. Germline V lookup: CDR1 DFQATT, CDR2 SNEGSKA (reference sequence). Deletions cut 6 bases from V and 0 bases from J, with 17 bases between. The CDR3 spans 16 residues. CDR3 sequence: CSARNTPPATNEKLFF. Written as DNA, the CDR3 is TGCAGTGCGCGTAACACGCCACCTGCAACTAATGAAAAACTGTTTTTT.

The chain links TRBV7-2 to TRBJ2-5; 7 bases are a match to TRBD1. The CDR3 consists of 15 residues. The V segment lost 3 bases and the J segment 2 bases; nucleotides outside the gene matches: 6. The V gene's germline CDR1 is SGHTA and CDR2 FQGNSA. Here the CDR3 DNA reads TGTGCCAGCAGCTTTTCATCGGGACAGCAAGAGACCCAGTACTTC. Amino acid sequence: CASSFSSGQQETQYF.

This chain's CDR3 is CASSQGAGGRTYEQYF. The CDR3 bases are TGTGCCAGCAGCCAGGGGGCGGGAGGTCGAACCTACGAGCAGTACTTC. V is TRBV14 and J is TRBJ2-7; 8 positions agree with TRBD2. Germline-derived CDR1 and CDR2 are SGHDN and FVKESK. V lost 3 bases, J lost 2 bases, and 9 bases stayed unmatched. The CDR3 runs to 16 residues.

The chain joins TRBV20-1 to TRBJ1-2; D not certain. The CDR3 spans 15 residues. From germline, CDR1 is DFQATT and CDR2 SNEGSKA (reference sequence). The ends were cut back, 0 bases at V and 0 bases at J, with 11 bases in the middle. This CDR3 is CSARDSPRANYGYTF. The CDR3 region has the DNA TGCAGTGCTAGAGACTCGCCGCGGGCTAACTATGGCTACACCTTC.

V is TRBV5-1 and J is TRBJ2-1; TRBD2 matches at 15 bases. The V gene's germline CDR1 is SGHRS and CDR2 YFSETQ. This CDR3 spans 18 amino acids. The junction had 6 bases not matched to a gene; V was cut back by 4 bases and J by 1 base. Here the CDR3 DNA reads TGCGCCAGCAGCCTCGGACTAGCGGGAGGGTGGTCCTACAATGAGCAGTTCTTC. Its translation is CASSLGLAGGWSYNEQFF.

This chain uses TRBV7-3 with TRBJ1-2, with 7 bases lining up with TRBD1. The CDR3 is 13 residues long. J lost 7 bases, V lost 5 bases, and 7 bases had no gene match. Germline assignment: CDR1 SGHTA and CDR2 FQGTGA. CDR3 in amino acids: CASSRRQGGGYTF. Here the CDR3 DNA reads TGTGCCAGCAGCCGCAGACAGGGAGGTGGCTACACCTTC. The full variable domain, with the rest looked up from reference TRBV7-3 and TRBJ1-2, is GAGVSQTPSNKVTEKGKYVELRCDPISGHTALYWYRQSLGQGPEFLIYFQGTGAADDSGLPNDRFFAVRPEGSVSTLKIQRTERGDSAVYLCASSRRQGGGYTFGSGTRLTVV.